This TCR beta chain was sequenced in a study of blood T cell repertoires in COVID-19. Background on the study: Some COVID-19 samples were acute and others convalescent; all came from the United States, Italy and Spain. T cells, B-cell-depleted T cells, or PBMCs provided the cDNA or gDNA that served as material.

The CDR3 has 12 residues. V was shortened by 3 bases and J by 13 bases, with 18 bases between the two germline ends. Germline values: CDR1 DFQATT, CDR2 SNEGSKA (reference sequence). In the source study's methods: Amplified reference gene primers provided the basis for estimating nucleated cell counts. The repertoire was sequenced with immunoSEQ multiplex PCR; TCRdb's copy has only in-frame clones and lacks some. That table gives V, J and clone size, and the DNA gave D and trimming. The sample lists roughly 200,000 clones, about 86% seen once, with more than 1.4% in the top ten. The TCR originated in a man aged 18 to 29 with active or convalescent COVID-19. Sequencing was carried out using peripheral blood. The chain couples TRBV20-1 to TRBJ2-5; D is perhaps TRBD2 (5 bases). This CDR3 reads CSASQATRPGYF. DNA for the CDR3: TGCAGTGCTAGTCAGGCAACTAGGCCTGGGTACTTC.